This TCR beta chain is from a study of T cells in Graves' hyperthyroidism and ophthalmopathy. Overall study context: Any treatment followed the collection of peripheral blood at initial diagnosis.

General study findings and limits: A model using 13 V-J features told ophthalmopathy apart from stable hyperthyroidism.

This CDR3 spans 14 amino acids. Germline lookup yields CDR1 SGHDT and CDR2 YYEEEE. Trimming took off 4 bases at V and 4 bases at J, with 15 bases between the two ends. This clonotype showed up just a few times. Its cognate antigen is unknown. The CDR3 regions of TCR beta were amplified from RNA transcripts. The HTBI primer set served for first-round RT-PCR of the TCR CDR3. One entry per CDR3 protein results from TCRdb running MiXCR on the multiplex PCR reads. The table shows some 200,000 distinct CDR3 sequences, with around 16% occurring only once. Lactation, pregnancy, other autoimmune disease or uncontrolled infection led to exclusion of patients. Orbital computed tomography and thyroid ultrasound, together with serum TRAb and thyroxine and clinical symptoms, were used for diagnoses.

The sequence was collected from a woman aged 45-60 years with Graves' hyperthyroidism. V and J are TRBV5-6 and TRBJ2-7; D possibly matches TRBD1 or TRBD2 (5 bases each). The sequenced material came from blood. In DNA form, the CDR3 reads TGTGCCAGCAGCCCGGGGCCCTCGGGATACGAGCAGTACTTC. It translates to CASSPGPSGYEQYF.